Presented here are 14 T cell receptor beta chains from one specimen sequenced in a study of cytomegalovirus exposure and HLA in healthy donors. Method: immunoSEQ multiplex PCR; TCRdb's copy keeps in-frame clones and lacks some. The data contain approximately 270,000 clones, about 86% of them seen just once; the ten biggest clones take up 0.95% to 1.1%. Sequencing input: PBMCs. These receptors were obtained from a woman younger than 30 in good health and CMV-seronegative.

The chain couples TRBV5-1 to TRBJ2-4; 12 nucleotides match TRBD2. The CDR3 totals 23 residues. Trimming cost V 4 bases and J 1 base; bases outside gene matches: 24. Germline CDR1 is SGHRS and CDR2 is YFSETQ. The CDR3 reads CASSPRLTRTSGKGRFAKNIQYF. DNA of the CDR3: TGCGCCAGCAGCCCACGACTAACACGGACTAGCGGGAAGGGCCGGTTTGCCAAAAACATTCAGTACTTC.

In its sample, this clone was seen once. CDR3 nucleotide sequence: TGTGCCAGCAGACCGGGACTGCTGAGCACCGGGGAGCTGTTTTTT. Its protein is CASRPGLLSTGELFF. The V and J genes are TRBV2 and TRBJ2-2, with a weak D call TRBD2 (6 bases). The CDR3 runs 15 residues. Trimming pared 6 bases from V and 4 bases from J, leaving 15 bases between. Germline V gene sequence: CDR1 SNHLY, CDR2 FYNNEI.

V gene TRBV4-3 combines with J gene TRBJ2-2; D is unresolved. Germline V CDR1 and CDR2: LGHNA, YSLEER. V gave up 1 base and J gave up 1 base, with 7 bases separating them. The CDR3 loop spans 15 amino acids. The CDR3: CASSQVRGNTGELFF. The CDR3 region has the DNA TGCGCCAGCAGCCAAGTCCGCGGGAACACCGGGGAGCTGTTTTTT.

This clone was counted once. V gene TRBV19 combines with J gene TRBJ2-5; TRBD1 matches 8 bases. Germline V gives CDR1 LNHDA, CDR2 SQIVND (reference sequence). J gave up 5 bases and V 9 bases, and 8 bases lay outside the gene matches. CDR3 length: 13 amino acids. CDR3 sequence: CASGQGLGETQYF. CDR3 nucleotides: TGTGCCAGCGGACAGGGCTTAGGGGAGACCCAGTACTTC.

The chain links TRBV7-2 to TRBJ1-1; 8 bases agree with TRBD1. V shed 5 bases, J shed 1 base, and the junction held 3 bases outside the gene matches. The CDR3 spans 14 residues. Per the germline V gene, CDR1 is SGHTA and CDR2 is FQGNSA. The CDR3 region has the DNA TGTGCCAGCAGCATTGACAGGGGGAACACTGAAGCTTTCTTT. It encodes CASSIDRGNTEAFF.

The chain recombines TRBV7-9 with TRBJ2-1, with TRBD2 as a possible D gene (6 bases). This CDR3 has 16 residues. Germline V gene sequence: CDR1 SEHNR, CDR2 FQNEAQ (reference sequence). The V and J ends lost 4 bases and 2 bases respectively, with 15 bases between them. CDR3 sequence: CASSYPSGGAYNEQFF. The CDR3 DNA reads TGTGCCAGCAGCTACCCCTCGGGCGGGGCCTACAATGAGCAGTTCTTC.

The CDR3 DNA reads as TGTGCCAGCAGCGCCCAGGGCGCACTCTATGGCTACACCTTC. Protein sequence: CASSAQGALYGYTF. V gene TRBV9 combines with J gene TRBJ1-2; D perhaps matches TRBD1 (5 bases). This CDR3 has 14 amino acids. Germline V CDR1 and CDR2: SGDLS, YYNGEE. Trimming left V 3 bases short and J 4 bases short, with 13 bases between.

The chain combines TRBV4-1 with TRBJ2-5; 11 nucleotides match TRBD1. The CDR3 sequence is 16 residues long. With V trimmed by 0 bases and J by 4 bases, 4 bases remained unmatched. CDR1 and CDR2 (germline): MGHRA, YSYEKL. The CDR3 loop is CASSQDEGTGGETQYF. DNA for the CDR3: TGCGCCAGCAGCCAAGATGAGGGGACAGGGGGAGAGACCCAGTACTTC.

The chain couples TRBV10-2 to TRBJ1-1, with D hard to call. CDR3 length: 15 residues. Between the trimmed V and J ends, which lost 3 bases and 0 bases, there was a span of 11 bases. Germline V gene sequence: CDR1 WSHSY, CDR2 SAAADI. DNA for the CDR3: TGCGCCAGCAGTGACACAGCTACCTTGAACACTGAAGCTTTCTTT. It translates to CASSDTATLNTEAFF.

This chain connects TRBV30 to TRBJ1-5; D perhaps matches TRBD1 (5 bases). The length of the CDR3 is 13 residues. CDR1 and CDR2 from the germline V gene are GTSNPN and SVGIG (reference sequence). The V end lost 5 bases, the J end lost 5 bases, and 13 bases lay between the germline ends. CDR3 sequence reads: CAWSRGDDQPQHF. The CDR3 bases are TGTGCCTGGTCCCGGGGGGACGATCAGCCCCAGCATTTT.

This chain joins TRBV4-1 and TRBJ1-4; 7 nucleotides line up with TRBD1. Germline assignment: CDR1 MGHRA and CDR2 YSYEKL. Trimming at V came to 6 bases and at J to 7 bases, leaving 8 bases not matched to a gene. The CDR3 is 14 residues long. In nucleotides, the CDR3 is TGCGCCAGCAGAATGGGGACAGCGGCTGAAAAACTGTTTTTT. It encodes CASRMGTAAEKLFF.

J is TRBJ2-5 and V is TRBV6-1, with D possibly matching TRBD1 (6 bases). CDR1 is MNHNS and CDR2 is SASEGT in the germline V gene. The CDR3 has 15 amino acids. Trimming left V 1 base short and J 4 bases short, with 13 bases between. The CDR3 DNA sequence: TGTGCCAGCAGTGAAGGGACAGTGGTTGTAGAGACCCAGTACTTC. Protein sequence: CASSEGTVVVETQYF.

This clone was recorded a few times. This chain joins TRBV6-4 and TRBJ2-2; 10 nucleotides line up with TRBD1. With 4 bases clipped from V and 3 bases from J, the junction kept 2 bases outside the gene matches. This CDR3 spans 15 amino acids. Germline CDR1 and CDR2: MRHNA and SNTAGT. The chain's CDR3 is CASSAGTGDTGELFF. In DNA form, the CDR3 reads TGTGCCAGCAGTGCCGGGACAGGGGACACCGGGGAGCTGTTTTTT.

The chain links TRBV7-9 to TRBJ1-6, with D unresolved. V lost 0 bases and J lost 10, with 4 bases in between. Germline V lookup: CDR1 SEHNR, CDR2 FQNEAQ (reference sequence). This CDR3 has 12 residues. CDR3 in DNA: TGTGCCAGCAGCTTAGCGAGGTCACCCCTCCACTTT. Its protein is CASSLARSPLHF.